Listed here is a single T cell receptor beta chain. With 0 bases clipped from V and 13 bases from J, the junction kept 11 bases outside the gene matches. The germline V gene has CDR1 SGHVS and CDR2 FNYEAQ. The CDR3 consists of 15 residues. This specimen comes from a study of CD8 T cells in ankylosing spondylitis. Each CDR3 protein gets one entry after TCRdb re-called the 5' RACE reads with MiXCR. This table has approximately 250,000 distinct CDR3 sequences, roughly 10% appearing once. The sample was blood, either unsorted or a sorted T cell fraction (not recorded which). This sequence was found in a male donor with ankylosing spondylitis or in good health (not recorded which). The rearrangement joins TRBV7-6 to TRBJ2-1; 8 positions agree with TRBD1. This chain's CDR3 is CASSLAGQGNPSQFF. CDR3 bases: TGTGCCAGCAGCTTAGCTGGACAGGGCAACCCTAGCCAGTTCTTC.